Given below is one T cell receptor (beta chain) in context. This sample was taken from a study of T cell changes during pregnancy in multiple sclerosis. The CDR3 has 16 amino acids. The ends were cut back, 0 bases at V and 0 bases at J, with 12 bases in the middle. CDR1 and CDR2 (germline): SGDLS, YYNGEE. Measured with immunoSEQ multiplex PCR; TCRdb has only the in-frame clones, and not every one. The sample records 40,000 to 50,000 clones, approximately 93% being singletons. V and J are TRBV9 and TRBJ1-1; the D is unclear. This receptor was taken from a female donor with multiple sclerosis, enrolled in a pregnancy study. The sample in question was CD4+ T cells from peripheral blood mononuclear cells, obtained in the third trimester of pregnancy. CDR3 in amino acids: CASSVGRGPMNTEAFF. CDR3 coding DNA: TGTGCCAGCAGCGTAGGGCGAGGGCCCATGAACACTGAAGCTTTCTTT.